The 9 T cell receptor beta chains in this list originate from one sample, sequenced in a study of blood T cell repertoires in COVID-19. Sequencing was performed with immunoSEQ multiplex PCR; in TCRdb, only in-frame clones are kept and a portion is missing. The sample comprises fewer than 300,000 clones, about nine tenths of which are singletons, and around 1.1% rests with the top ten. The sample was PBMCs or T cells enriched from blood (not recorded which). These receptors came from a woman between 25 and 40 years old who had recovered from COVID-19.

This CDR3 reads CASSPTSQGRTAPLHF. The CDR3 DNA follows: TGTGCCAGCAGTCCTACCTCACAGGGGAGGACGGCACCCCTCCACTTT. The chain carries TRBV28 and TRBJ1-6; 7 nucleotides align to TRBD1. V shed 5 bases and J 11 bases; nucleotides not matched to a gene: 15. The length of the CDR3 is 16 residues. Germline CDR1 reads MDHEN; CDR2 reads SYDVKM. Full variable domain (rest looked up from reference TRBV28 and TRBJ1-6): DVKVTQSSRYLVKRTGEKVFLECVQDMDHENMFWYRQDPGLGLRLIYFSYDVKMKEKGDIPEGYSVSREKKERFSLILESASTNQTSMYLCASSPTSQGRTAPLHFGNGTRLTVT.

The chain recombines TRBV3-1 (or the pseudogene TRBV3-2) with TRBJ1-1; maybe TRBD1 (5 bases). V shed 1 base and J shed 7 bases, with 19 bases lying between them. There are 16 residues in the CDR3. Germline CDR1 and CDR2: LGHDT and YNNKEL (reference sequence). The DNA of the CDR3 is TGTGCCAGCAGCCAAGGGCAGGGCTTAGTTATGGGTGAAGCTTTCTTT. It is translated as CASSQGQGLVMGEAFF.

The chain has TRBV28 and TRBJ1-1; D is perhaps TRBD1 (6 bases). Trimming removed 3 bases from V and 8 bases from J, with 10 bases in between. Germline CDR1 and CDR2: MDHEN and SYDVKM. This CDR3 has 12 residues. This chain's CDR3 is CASSFWTEEAFF. In nucleotides, the CDR3 is TGTGCCAGCAGTTTCTGGACAGAAGAAGCTTTCTTT.

CDR3 DNA: TGTGCCAGCAGATACAGTACTAACTATGGCTACACCTTC. Amino acid sequence: CASRYSTNYGYTF. The chain has TRBV28 and TRBJ1-2; D call uncertain. V was shortened by 6 bases and J by 0 bases, with 8 bases between the two germline ends. The germline CDR1 and CDR2 sequences are MDHEN and SYDVKM. The CDR3 is 13 residues long.

V gene TRBV7-9 combines with J gene TRBJ2-7; D perhaps matches TRBD1 (5 bases). The CDR3 totals 14 residues. CDR1 and CDR2 (germline): SEHNR, FQNEAQ (reference sequence). V was shortened by 6 bases and J by 7 bases, with 19 bases between the two germline ends. The chain's CDR3 is CASSPTGLQGEQYF. DNA of the CDR3: TGTGCCAGCAGTCCCACAGGCCTGCAAGGGGAGCAGTACTTC.

This clone was observed a few times. The rearrangement links TRBV29-1 to TRBJ2-7; TRBD1 matches at 9 bases. Germline-derived CDR1 and CDR2 are SQVTM and ANQGSEA. J lost 2 bases, V lost 0 bases, and 8 bases had no gene match. The CDR3 extends over 16 amino acids. CDR3 region: CSVEDSRQGVPYEQYF. The DNA of the CDR3 is TGCAGCGTTGAAGATTCTAGACAGGGGGTCCCCTACGAGCAGTACTTC.

The sample holds one count of this clone. The J gene is TRBJ2-1, the V gene TRBV6-1; TRBD2 agrees at 12 bases. Looked up from germline, CDR1 is MNHNS and CDR2 is SASEGT. The V segment lost 0 bases and the J segment 3 bases; nucleotides outside the gene matches: 15. The CDR3 runs to 21 residues. The chain's CDR3 is CASSEAFRTSGTPVFYNEQFF. The CDR3 DNA follows: TGTGCCAGCAGTGAAGCGTTCCGGACTAGCGGGACTCCCGTCTTCTACAATGAGCAGTTCTTC.

This clone has just one count. The chain combines TRBV7-3 with TRBJ2-2, with D maybe TRBD1 (5 bases). Trimming left V 5 bases short and J 6 bases short, with 10 bases between. The CDR3 length is 13 residues. CDR1 SGHTA and CDR2 FQGTGA come from the germline V gene. CDR3 in DNA: TGTGCCAGCAGCCCCCAGGGTCCCGGGGAGCTGTTTTTT. This encodes CASSPQGPGELFF.

A note on this clone: Other DNA sequences of this sample code for an identical CDR3. The V call is TRBV29-1, the J call TRBJ2-1; D call uncertain. CDR1 is SQVTM and CDR2 is ANQGSEA in the germline V gene. V was cut by 4 bases and J by 0 bases, with 7 bases left in between. The CDR3 length is 13 residues. The CDR3 coding sequence is TGCAGCGTTGGAGGAAGCTCCTACAATGAGCAGTTCTTC. Translation: CSVGGSSYNEQFF.